This TCR beta chain derives from a study of control samples from healthy donors and cancer patients. The CDR3 loop spans 14 amino acids. Trimming removed 10 bases at V and 2 bases at J, with 17 bases between. Germline CDR1 reads MNHEY; CDR2 reads SVGAGI. Assay used: immunoSEQ multiplex PCR; TCRdb lists only in-frame clones, some missing. The repertoire holds some 250,000 clones, around 79% seen once, with approximately 12% in the top ten. The V gene is TRBV6-5, the J gene TRBJ1-2; possible D gene TRBD1, 5 bases. This clonotype originated in a woman aged 55 to 70 with lung cancer. Sequencing used PBMCs. In DNA, the CDR3 is TGTGCCACTAACGACGGGGGGGTGAACTATGGCTACACCTTC. This encodes CATNDGGVNYGYTF.